Listed here are 12 T cell receptor beta chains from one sample, sequenced in a study of cytomegalovirus exposure and HLA in healthy donors. It was with 60 Vbeta and 13 Jbeta primers that the PCR ran. Sequenced by immunoSEQ multiplex PCR; TCRdb stores in-frame clones only, minus some. The data show 200,000 to 250,000 clones, around 76% seen once. Material: PBMCs. Source of these receptors: a young man in good health and CMV-seronegative.

Details on this clone: The sample carries other DNA sequences with the same CDR3. This chain joins TRBV5-1 and TRBJ2-7; D may be TRBD1 (5 bases). CDR3 length equals 14 residues. Trimming stripped 4 bases from V and 0 bases from J, with 11 bases between. Germline-derived CDR1 and CDR2 are SGHRS and YFSETQ. CDR3: CASSPGGASYEQYF. The CDR3 nucleotides read TGCGCCAGCAGCCCTGGTGGGGCCTCCTACGAGCAGTACTTC.

The chain links TRBV7-3 to TRBJ2-3; D is ambiguous. V lost 5 bases to trimming and J lost 6 bases, with 9 bases between them. The CDR3 has 12 amino acids. In germline, CDR1 is SGHTA, CDR2 FQGTGA. The CDR3 spells CASSAGYDTQYF. For the CDR3, the DNA is TGTGCCAGCAGCGCAGGTTACGATACGCAGTATTTT.

CDR3 protein: CASSLAGETQYF. The CDR3 nucleotides are TGTGCCAGCAGCTTGGCCGGGGAGACCCAGTACTTC. This rearrangement joins TRBV5-4 to TRBJ2-5, with D unresolved. V lost 0 bases and J 5 bases, leaving 5 bases between the germline ends. CDR1 and CDR2 (germline): SGHNT, YYREEE (reference sequence). This CDR3 has 12 residues.

In its sample, this clone was seen once. This chain links TRBV10-3 with TRBJ1-5, with 9 bases identical to TRBD1. V was pared by 6 bases and J by 0 bases, with 0 bases of the junction left unmatched. There are 14 residues in the CDR3. Germline CDR1 is ENHRY and CDR2 is SYGVKD. The chain's CDR3 is CAIRDRGSNQPQHF. In DNA, the CDR3 is TGTGCCATCAGGGACAGGGGTAGCAATCAGCCCCAGCATTTT.

V is TRBV10-1 and J is TRBJ2-3; 8 bases agree with TRBD2. Germline CDR1 WNHNN, CDR2 SYGVQD (reference sequence). Trimming cost V 8 bases and J 3 bases; bases outside gene matches: 10. This CDR3 contains 15 residues. For the CDR3, the DNA is TGCGCCAGCGCAAGCAGCGGGAGAGAAACAGATACGCAGTATTTT. Translated, it gives CASASSGRETDTQYF.

This clone was seen a single time. This chain links TRBV9 with TRBJ2-1; TRBD1 matches at 8 bases. J was trimmed by 9 bases and V by 0 bases; bases with no gene match: 2. The CDR3 is 13 amino acids. Per the germline V gene, CDR1 is SGDLS and CDR2 is YYNGEE. CDR3 in amino acids: CASSVAGGVEQFF. Written as DNA, the CDR3 is TGTGCCAGCAGCGTAGCAGGGGGCGTTGAGCAGTTCTTC.

This chain connects TRBV15 to TRBJ2-1; possible D gene TRBD2, 5 bases. Germline V gene lookup returns CDR1 LNHNV and CDR2 YYDKDF (reference sequence). Deletions cut 0 bases from V and 5 bases from J, with 14 bases between. The CDR3 contains 16 residues. The CDR3 loop is CATSRDDTRKNNEQFF. CDR3 DNA sequence: TGTGCCACCAGCAGAGATGATACTAGAAAAAACAATGAGCAGTTCTTC.

The CDR3: CASSFRGRLDTEAFF. As DNA, the CDR3 is TGTGCCAGCAGCTTCAGGGGGCGCCTGGACACTGAAGCTTTCTTT. The chain has TRBV9 and TRBJ1-1; 8 bases agree with TRBD1. This CDR3 spans 15 amino acids. V was pared by 4 bases and J by 3 bases, with 8 bases of the junction left unmatched. From germline, CDR1 is SGDLS and CDR2 YYNGEE. Complete variable domain (other parts from reference TRBV9 and TRBJ1-1): DSGVTQTPKHLITATGQRVTLRCSPRSGDLSVYWYQQSLDQGLQFLIQYYNGEERAKGNILERFSAQQFPDLHSELNLSSLELGDSALYFCASSFRGRLDTEAFFGQGTRLTVV.

The rearrangement uses TRBV21-1 and TRBJ2-3; the table's D call, TRBD1, has no DNA check behind it. TRBV21-1 is described as a pseudogene. The CDR3 is 16 amino acids. The CDR3 loop reads CASSKALTVGTDTQYF. The CDR3 DNA is TGTGCCAGCAGCAAAGCGCTTACAGTAGGTACAGATACGCAGTATTTT.

This sequence joins TRBV30 and TRBJ2-7; 8 nucleotides agree with TRBD1. The CDR3 covers 13 residues. The germline CDR1 and CDR2 sequences are GTSNPN and SVGIG (reference sequence). Trimming at V came to 5 bases and at J to 4 bases, leaving 7 bases not matched to a gene. Here the CDR3 DNA reads TGTGCCTGGGAATACAGGGGGAGGTACGAGCAGTACTTC. Encoded protein: CAWEYRGRYEQYF.

The sample holds a few counts of this clone. This chain links TRBV4-1 with TRBJ2-5; D perhaps matches TRBD2 (5 bases). The V gene lost 2 bases and the J gene lost 7 bases, with 20 bases spanning the gap. The CDR3 spans 16 residues. From germline, CDR1 is MGHRA and CDR2 YSYEKL. CDR3 coding DNA: TGCGCCAGCAGCCAACAAGGGCTAGCCGGGTTGGGGACCCAGTACTTC. Its protein product is CASSQQGLAGLGTQYF.

The V call is TRBV6-5, the J call TRBJ1-2; 9 positions match TRBD1. Germline-derived CDR1 and CDR2 are MNHEY and SVGAGI. Trimming took 6 bases from V and 0 from J; bases not matched to a gene: 5. This CDR3 has 15 amino acids. The CDR3 nucleotides are TGTGCCAGCAGATACGACAGGGGGACTAACTATGGCTACACCTTC. Its translation is CASRYDRGTNYGYTF.